Listed here are 2 T cell receptor beta chains from one sample, sequenced in a study of T cells in Graves' hyperthyroidism and ophthalmopathy. RNA transcripts served as the template for amplifying TCR beta CDR3 regions. The TCR CDR3 first-round RT-PCR relied on the HTBI primer set. From the multiplex PCR reads, TCRdb called clonotypes with MiXCR, one entry per CDR3 protein. The repertoire holds hundreds of thousands of distinct CDR3 sequences, with about 38% as singletons. Material for sequencing was blood. The receptor set was obtained from a man between 18 and 29 years old with Graves' hyperthyroidism.

V gene TRBV25-1 combines with J gene TRBJ2-7; 9 positions match TRBD1. With V trimmed by 6 bases and J by 5 bases, 11 bases remained unmatched. Per germline, CDR1 MGHDK and CDR2 SYGVNS. CDR3 length: 15 residues. The CDR3 region is CASSLDRGYTHEQYF. DNA of the CDR3: TGTGCCAGCAGCTTGGACAGGGGCTATACCCACGAGCAGTACTTC.

Of note for this clonotype: Lacking the conserved final phenylalanine or tryptophan, this CDR3 likely reflects a read error. Because the CDR3's place on the DNA is in doubt, the DNA is left out and the CDR3 is given as listed by TCRdb. This sequence joins TRBV10-2 and TRBJ1-1; the D call in the table, TRBD1, was not verified against the DNA. 8 amino acids form the CDR3, both terminal residues included. Germline loops: CDR1 WSHSY, CDR2 SAAADI. CDR3 loop: CASSETGG.